This TCR beta chain was sequenced during a study of breast tumors, draining lymph nodes, adjacent tissues. TCRdb re-derived calls from the multiplex PCR reads in MiXCR, one entry per CDR3 protein. This sample yields thousands of distinct CDR3 sequences, of which roughly 40% are seen a single time; 13% to 15% belongs to the top ten. This CDR3 region has 17 residues. Germline trimming cut 4 bases from V and 2 bases from J; bases unmatched to any gene: 7. Germline CDR1 reads SGDLS; CDR2 reads YYNGEE. By share, this clonotype counts as medium-sized. Its antigen is still unknown. Notes on the study in general: That most tumor T cells come from lymph nodes remained unproven. Tumors had less TCR diversity than lymph nodes, more than nontumor tissue. Compared with basal-like, luminal-like tumors shared significantly more repertoire with nontumor tissue.

The TCR comes from a female donor with breast cancer. Some clones in this sample may be carry-over from other donors' samples. The source material was tumor-adjacent breast tissue. The chain recombines TRBV9 with TRBJ2-3; 13 bases are shared with TRBD2. CDR3 region: CASSPSGLAGNTDTQYF. In DNA form, the CDR3 reads TGTGCCAGCAGCCCATCGGGACTAGCGGGAAACACAGATACGCAGTATTTT.